The T cell receptor beta chain under discussion was sequenced for a study of regulatory T cells in long-lasting Graves disease. The study, taken as a whole, reports: Favored gene segments in persistent disease were TRBV28, TRBJ1-2 and TRBJ2-5.

The V and J ends lost 0 bases and 11 bases respectively, with 8 bases between them. The germline CDR1 and CDR2 sequences are MNHEY and SVGEGT. The CDR3 length is 12 residues. Arm-PCR with iRepertoire HTBI primers amplified the CDR3 regions for these TCR beta libraries. How the authors handled the data: Analysis of the samples identified under 80 TRBV and 14 TRBJ segments. A single record per CDR3 protein comes from TCRdb applying MiXCR to the multiplex PCR reads. These V and J calls rely on TCRdb rather than the paper's analysis. The table lists 360,000 or so distinct CDR3 sequences, about 10% of them singletons. The time point was: newly diagnosed GD, antithyroid drugs for less than 3 months. Generation of the TCR library employed RNA extracted from PBMCs. This clonotype was seen at least ten times. The antigen is undetermined. The same data also contributed to another study, on T cells in Graves' hyperthyroidism and ophthalmopathy. That study adds: Clonotypes that were expanded in thyroid above 0.001 mostly appeared in blood too.

The sequence was collected from a woman aged 18-35 years with Graves disease. The chain employs TRBV6-2 or TRBV6-3 and TRBJ1-5; D remains ambiguous. The source material was peripheral blood mononuclear cells (PBMCs), sampled at new diagnosis, from a patient treated with antithyroid drugs. This chain's CDR3 is CASSYSGRTQHF. The DNA of the CDR3 is TGTGCCAGCAGTTACTCGGGGAGAACCCAGCATTTT.